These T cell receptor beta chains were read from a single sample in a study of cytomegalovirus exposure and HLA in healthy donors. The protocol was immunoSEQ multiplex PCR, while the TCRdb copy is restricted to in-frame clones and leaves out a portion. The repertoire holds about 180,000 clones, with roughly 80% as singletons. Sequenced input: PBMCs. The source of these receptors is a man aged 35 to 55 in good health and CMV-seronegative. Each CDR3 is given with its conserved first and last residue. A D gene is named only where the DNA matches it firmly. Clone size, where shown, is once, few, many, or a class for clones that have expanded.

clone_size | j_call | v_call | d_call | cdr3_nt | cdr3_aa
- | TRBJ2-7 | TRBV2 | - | TGTGCCAGCAACGACAACTACGAGCAGTACTTC | CASNDNYEQYF
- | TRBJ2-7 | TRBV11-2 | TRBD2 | TGTGCCAGCAGCGGAAGGGCTAGCGGGAGCTACGAGCAGTACTTC | CASSGRASGSYEQYF
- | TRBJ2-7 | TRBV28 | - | TGTGCCAGCAGTTTACAGGGCGAGCAGTACTTC | CASSLQGEQYF
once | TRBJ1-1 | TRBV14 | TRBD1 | TGTGCCAGCAGCCCATACCGGGACAGGGGGAGAAACACTGAAGCTTTCTTT | CASSPYRDRGRNTEAFF
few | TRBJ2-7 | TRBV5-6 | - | TGTGCCAGCAGCTTGGCCACCGGGACTGATCCCTACGAGCAGTACTTC | CASSLATGTDPYEQYF
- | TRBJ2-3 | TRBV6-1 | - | TGTGCCAGCAAGGCGGGATGGTCGGAAGGCACGCAGTATTTT | CASKAGWSEGTQYF
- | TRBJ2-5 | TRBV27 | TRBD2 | TGTGCCAGCAGTTTATCGCGGGGGGTCCAAGAGACCCAGTACTTC | CASSLSRGVQETQYF
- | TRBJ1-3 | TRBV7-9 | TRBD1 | TGTGCCAGCAGCTTAGTCTTGGACAGGGGGTCTGGAAACACCATATATTTT | CASSLVLDRGSGNTIYF
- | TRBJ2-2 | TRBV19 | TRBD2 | TGTGCCAGTAGTACGTCGGGACTAGCGGGACCGAACACCGGGGAGCTGTTTTTT | CASSTSGLAGPNTGELFF
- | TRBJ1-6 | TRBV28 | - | TGTGCCAGCAGTCCCCCGACAGCCTATAATTCACCCCTCCACTTT | CASSPPTAYNSPLHF
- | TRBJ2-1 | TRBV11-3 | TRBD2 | TGTGCCAGCAGCCCGAGACTTGCGGGAGGGCCTAATGAGCAGTTCTTC | CASSPRLAGGPNEQFF
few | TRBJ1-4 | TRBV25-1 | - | TGTGCCAGCAGTGATATAGGGGCAACTAATGAAAAACTGTTTTTT | CASSDIGATNEKLFF
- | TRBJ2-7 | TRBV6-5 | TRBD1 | TGTGCCAGCAGTTTAGCCGGGACAGGGGTATACGAGCAGTACTTC | CASSLAGTGVYEQYF
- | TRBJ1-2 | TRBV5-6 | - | TGTGCCAGCAGCGTGACAGTCTATGGCTACACCTTC | CASSVTVYGYTF
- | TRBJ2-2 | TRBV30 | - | TGTGCCTGGAGTGGAGCGCGGGAGCTGTTTTTT | CAWSGARELFF
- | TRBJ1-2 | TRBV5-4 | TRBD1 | TGTGCCACTACCCAACCGGGACAGGGGAGGGGCGGCTACACCTTC | CATTQPGQGRGGYTF
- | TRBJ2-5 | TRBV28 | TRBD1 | TGTGCCAGCAGACCAGGGACAGGGTTAGGGGAGACCCAGTACTTC | CASRPGTGLGETQYF
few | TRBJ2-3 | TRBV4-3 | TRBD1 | TGCGCCAGCAGCCAATCGACAGGGACCTTCACAGATACGCAGTATTTT | CASSQSTGTFTDTQYF
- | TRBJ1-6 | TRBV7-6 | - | TGTGCCAGCAGCTTAGCGCCAGTTTATAATTCACCCCTCCACTTT | CASSLAPVYNSPLHF
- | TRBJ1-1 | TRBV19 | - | TGTGCCAGTAGTATAGGTTCCCTAGCAGCTTTCTTT | CASSIGSLAAFF
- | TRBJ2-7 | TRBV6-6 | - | TGTGCCAGCAGTTACTCAGGAGTAACCCACGAGCAGTACTTC | CASSYSGVTHEQYF
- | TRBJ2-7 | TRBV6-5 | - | TGTGCCAGCAGTTACTCGGGCTACTACGAGCAGTACTTC | CASSYSGYYEQYF
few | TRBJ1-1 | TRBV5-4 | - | TGTGCCAGCAGCTTGCAGGGGATCAACACTGAAGCTTTCTTT | CASSLQGINTEAFF
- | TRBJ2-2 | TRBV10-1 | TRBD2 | TGCGCCAGCTTCTTCTTTCGGGGGGGCTGGGAGCTGTTTTTT | CASFFFRGGWELFF
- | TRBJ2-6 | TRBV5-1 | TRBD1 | TGCGCCAGCAGCCAAACCGGGACAGGGAACTCTGGGGCCAACGTCCTGACTTTC | CASSQTGTGNSGANVLTF
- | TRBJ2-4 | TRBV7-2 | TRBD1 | TGTGCCAGCAGCCCCGGGACAGGAAACATTCAGTACTTC | CASSPGTGNIQYF
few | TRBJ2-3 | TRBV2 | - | TGTGCCAGCAGTGAAGCTTACGGAGACTTTAGCACAGATACGCAGTATTTT | CASSEAYGDFSTDTQYF
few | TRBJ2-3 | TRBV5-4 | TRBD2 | TGTGCCAGCAGCTCCTTAGCGGGAGGGCCTTCAGATACGCAGTATTTT | CASSSLAGGPSDTQYF
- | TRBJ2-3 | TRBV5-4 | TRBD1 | TGTGCCAGCAGCTCCGGCCCGACAGGGGCAACAGATACGCAGTATTTT | CASSSGPTGATDTQYF
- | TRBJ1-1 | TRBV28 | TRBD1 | TGTGCCAGCAGTTTGACAGGGAGAGGGAACACTGAAGCTTTCTTT | CASSLTGRGNTEAFF
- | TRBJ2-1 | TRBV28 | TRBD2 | TGTGCCAGCAGTATCGGACTAGCGGGGGGGAAAGAGCAGTTCTTC | CASSIGLAGGKEQFF
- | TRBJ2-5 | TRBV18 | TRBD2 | TGTGCCAGCTCACCACCTTCGCGGGGGGACCAAGAGACCCAGTACTTC | CASSPPSRGDQETQYF